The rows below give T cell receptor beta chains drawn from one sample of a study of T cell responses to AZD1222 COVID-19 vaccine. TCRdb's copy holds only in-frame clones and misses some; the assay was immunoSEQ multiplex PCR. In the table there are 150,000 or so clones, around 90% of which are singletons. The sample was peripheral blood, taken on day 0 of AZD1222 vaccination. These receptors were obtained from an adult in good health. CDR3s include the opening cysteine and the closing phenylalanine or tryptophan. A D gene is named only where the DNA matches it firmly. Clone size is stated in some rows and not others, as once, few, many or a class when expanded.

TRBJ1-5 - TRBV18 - CASSPEESQPQHF TGTGCCAGCTCACCCGAGGAATCTCAGCCCCAGCATTTT
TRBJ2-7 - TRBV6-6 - CASRPINLGSYEQYF TGTGCCAGCAGGCCAATAAACCTCGGTTCATACGAGCAGTACTTC
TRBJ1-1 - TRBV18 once CASSPNDGNTEAFF TGTGCCAGCTCACCGAATGACGGGAACACTGAAGCTTTCTTT
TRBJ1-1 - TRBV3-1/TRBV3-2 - CASSQGAVNTEAFF TGTGCCAGCAGCCAAGGGGCAGTAAACACTGAAGCTTTCTTT
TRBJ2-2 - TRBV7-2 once CASSWAPAGYTGELFF TGTGCCAGCAGCTGGGCCCCGGCAGGGTACACCGGGGAGCTGTTTTTT
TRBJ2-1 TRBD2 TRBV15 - CATSRDLWTSGGNEQFF TGTGCCACCAGCAGAGATCTATGGACTAGCGGGGGCAATGAGCAGTTCTTC
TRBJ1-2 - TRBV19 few CASSIMNVGVPYGYTF TGTGCCAGTAGTATAATGAATGTCGGGGTCCCCTATGGCTACACCTTC
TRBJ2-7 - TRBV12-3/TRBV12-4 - CASSTGTYEQYF TGTGCCAGCAGTACAGGGACCTACGAGCAGTACTTC
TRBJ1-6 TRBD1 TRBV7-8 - CASSSSTGAGSPLHF TGTGCCAGCAGCTCCTCTACAGGGGCTGGTTCACCCCTCCACTTT
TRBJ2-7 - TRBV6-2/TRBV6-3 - CASSSTLRGAPLEQYF TGTGCCAGCAGTTCAACTCTCCGGGGGGCCCCCTTGGAGCAGTACTTC
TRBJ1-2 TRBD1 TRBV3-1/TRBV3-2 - CASSHWDRGDYGYTF TGTGCCAGCAGCCACTGGGACAGGGGGGACTATGGCTACACCTTC
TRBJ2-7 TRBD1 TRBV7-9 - CASSPRGPYEQYF TGTGCCAGCAGCCCGAGGGGGCCCTACGAGCAGTACTTC
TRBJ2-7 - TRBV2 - CASSDRVDYEQYF TGTGCCAGCAGTGACAGGGTGGACTACGAGCAGTACTTC
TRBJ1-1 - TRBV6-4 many CASSAYLNTEAFF TGTGCCAGCAGTGCCTATTTGAACACTGAAGCTTTCTTT
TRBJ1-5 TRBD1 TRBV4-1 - CASSQGEQGTQPQHF TGCGCCAGCAGCCAAGGTGAACAGGGGACTCAGCCCCAGCATTTT
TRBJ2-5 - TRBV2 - CASKPEETQYF TGTGCCAGCAAACCAGAAGAGACCCAGTACTTC
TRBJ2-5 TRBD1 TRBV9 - CASSTGDSVAETQYF TGTGCCAGCAGCACCGGGGACAGCGTCGCAGAGACCCAGTACTTC
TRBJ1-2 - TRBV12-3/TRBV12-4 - CASSYRDNYGYTF TGTGCCAGCAGTTACAGGGATAACTATGGCTACACCTTC
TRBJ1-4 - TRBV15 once CATSRGNRGNEKLFF TGTGCCACCAGCAGAGGGAACCGTGGGAATGAAAAACTGTTTTTT
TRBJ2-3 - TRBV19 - CASGGTYRSDTQYF TGTGCCAGTGGCGGGACTTACAGATCAGATACGCAGTATTTT
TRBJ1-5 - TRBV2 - CASSEALGRQPQHF TGTGCCAGCAGTGAAGCGTTAGGGAGACAGCCCCAGCATTTT
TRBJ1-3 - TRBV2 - CASSEEKAPYSGNTIYF TGTGCCAGCAGTGAAGAGAAGGCGCCCTACTCTGGAAACACCATATATTTT
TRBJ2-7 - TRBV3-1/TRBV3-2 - CASSHATYEQYF TGTGCCAGCAGCCACGCGACCTACGAGCAGTACTTC
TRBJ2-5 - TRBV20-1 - CSASEVETQYF TGCAGTGCTAGCGAGGTGGAGACCCAGTACTTC
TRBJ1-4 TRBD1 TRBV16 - CASRRTGTAVEKLFF TGTGCCAGCAGACGCACCGGGACAGCTGTTGAAAAACTGTTTTTT
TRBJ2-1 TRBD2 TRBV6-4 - CASSGTSGGPRFF TGTGCCAGCAGTGGAACTAGCGGAGGGCCCCGGTTCTTC
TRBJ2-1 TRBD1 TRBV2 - CASSPRGRQEQFF TGTGCCAGCAGTCCCAGGGGGCGACAGGAGCAGTTCTTC
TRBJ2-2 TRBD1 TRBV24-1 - CATSATDRANGELFF TGTGCCACCAGTGCAACCGACAGGGCGAACGGGGAGCTGTTTTTT
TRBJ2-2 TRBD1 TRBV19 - CASSTDRGKAGELFF TGTGCCAGTAGTACGGACAGGGGCAAGGCCGGGGAGCTGTTTTTT
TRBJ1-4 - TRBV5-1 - CASSQEQGNEKLFF TGCGCCAGCAGCCAGGAACAGGGTAATGAAAAACTGTTTTTT
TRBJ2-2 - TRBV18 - CASSPPSGGFIGELFF TGTGCCAGCTCACCACCGAGTGGAGGGTTCATCGGGGAGCTGTTTTTT
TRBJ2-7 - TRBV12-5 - CASGFEGTYEQYF TGTGCTAGTGGTTTCGAGGGGACCTACGAGCAGTACTTC
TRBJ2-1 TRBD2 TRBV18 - CASSPLAGGNWEQFF TGTGCCAGCTCACCTTTAGCGGGGGGCAATTGGGAGCAGTTCTTC
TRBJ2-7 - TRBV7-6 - CASSLFGSPDYEQYF TGTGCCAGCAGCTTATTTGGATCTCCCGACTACGAGCAGTACTTC
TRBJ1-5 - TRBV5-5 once CASSLEPASNQPQHF TGTGCCAGCAGCTTGGAGCCAGCCAGCAATCAGCCCCAGCATTTT
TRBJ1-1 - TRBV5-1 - CASSLDPGGMNTEAFF TGCGCCAGCAGCTTGGATCCCGGCGGAATGAACACTGAAGCTTTCTTT
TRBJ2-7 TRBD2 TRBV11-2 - CASSFYGGANEQYF TGTGCCAGCAGCTTTTACGGGGGGGCGAACGAGCAGTACTTC
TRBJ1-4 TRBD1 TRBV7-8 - CASTRDRVDEKLFF TGTGCCAGCACCAGGGACAGGGTGGATGAAAAACTGTTTTTT
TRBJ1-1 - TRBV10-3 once CAIRRGANTEAFF TGTGCCATCAGACGGGGGGCGAACACTGAAGCTTTCTTT
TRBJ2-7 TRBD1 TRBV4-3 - CASSPGVRTGFYEQYF TGCGCCAGCAGCCCAGGCGTCCGGACAGGGTTCTACGAGCAGTACTTC
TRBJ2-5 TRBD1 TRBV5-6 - CASSSLQGVETQYF TGTGCCAGCAGCTCGCTCCAGGGGGTAGAGACCCAGTACTTC
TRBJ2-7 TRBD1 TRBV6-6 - CASTGTGTTYEQYF TGTGCCAGCACCGGGACAGGGACTACCTACGAGCAGTACTTC
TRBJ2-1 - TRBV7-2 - CASSPRWDNEQFF TGTGCCAGCAGCCCCCGGTGGGACAATGAGCAGTTCTTC
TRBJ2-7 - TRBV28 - CASSSTQTGSQYF TGTGCCAGCAGTTCCACTCAAACCGGCTCCCAGTACTTC
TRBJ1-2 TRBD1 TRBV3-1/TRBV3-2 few CASSQVSGTANYGYTF TGTGCCAGCAGCCAAGTCTCCGGGACAGCTAACTATGGCTACACCTTC
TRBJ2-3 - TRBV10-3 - CAISGGDTQYF TGTGCCATCAGTGGGGGAGATACGCAGTATTTT
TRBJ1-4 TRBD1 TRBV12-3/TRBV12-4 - CATQDRGDEKLFF TGTGCCACGCAGGACAGGGGCGATGAAAAACTGTTTTTT
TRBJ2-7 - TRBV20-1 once CSATGTLQQYF TGCAGTGCTACTGGGACTCTTCAGCAGTACTTC
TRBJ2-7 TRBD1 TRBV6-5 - CASSKIGGTYEQYF TGTGCCAGCAGTAAGATAGGGGGCACCTACGAGCAGTACTTC
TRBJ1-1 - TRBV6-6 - CASNFRQNTEAFF TGTGCCAGCAACTTTAGACAGAACACTGAAGCTTTCTTT
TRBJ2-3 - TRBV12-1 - CASSFGGRAILTDTQYF TGTGCCAGCAGCTTTGGCGGCCGGGCCATCCTCACAGATACGCAGTATTTT
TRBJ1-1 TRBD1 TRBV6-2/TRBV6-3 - CASSRGTGILNTEAFF TGTGCCAGCAGTCGAGGGACAGGGATCTTGAACACTGAAGCTTTCTTT
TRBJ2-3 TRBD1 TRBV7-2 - CASSQWTGTTDTQYF TGTGCCAGCAGCCAATGGACAGGGACAACAGATACGCAGTATTTT
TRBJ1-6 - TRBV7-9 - CASSLGPDRDSPLHF TGTGCCAGCAGCTTGGGTCCGGACAGAGATTCACCCCTCCACTTT
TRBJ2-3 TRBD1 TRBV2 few CASLPPGQGTDTQYF TGTGCCAGCCTCCCCCCGGGACAGGGGACAGATACGCAGTATTTT
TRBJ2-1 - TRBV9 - CASSVGPPNNEQFF TGTGCCAGCAGCGTAGGCCCCCCGAACAATGAGCAGTTCTTC
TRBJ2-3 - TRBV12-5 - CASGLVSDPRGTDTQYF TGTGCTAGTGGTTTGGTATCGGACCCAAGGGGCACAGATACGCAGTATTTT
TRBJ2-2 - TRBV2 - CASSVASYTGELFF TGTGCCAGCAGTGTAGCCAGCTACACCGGGGAGCTGTTTTTT
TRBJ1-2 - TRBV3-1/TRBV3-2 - CASSQDRARWNYGYTF TGTGCCAGCAGCCAAGATCGCGCCAGGTGGAACTATGGCTACACCTTC